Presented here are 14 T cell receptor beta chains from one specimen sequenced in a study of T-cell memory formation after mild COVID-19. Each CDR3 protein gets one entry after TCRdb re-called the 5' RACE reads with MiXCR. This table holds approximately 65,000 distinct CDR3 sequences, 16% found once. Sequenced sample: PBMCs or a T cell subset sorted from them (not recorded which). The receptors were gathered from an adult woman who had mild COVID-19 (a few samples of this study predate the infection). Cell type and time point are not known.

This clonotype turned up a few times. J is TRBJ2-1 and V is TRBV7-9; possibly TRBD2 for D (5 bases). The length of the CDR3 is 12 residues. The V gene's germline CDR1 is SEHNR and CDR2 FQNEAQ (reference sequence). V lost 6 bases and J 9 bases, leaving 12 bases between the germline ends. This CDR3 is CASRLAPSEQFF. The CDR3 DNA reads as TGTGCCAGCAGGCTAGCTCCCAGTGAGCAGTTCTTC.

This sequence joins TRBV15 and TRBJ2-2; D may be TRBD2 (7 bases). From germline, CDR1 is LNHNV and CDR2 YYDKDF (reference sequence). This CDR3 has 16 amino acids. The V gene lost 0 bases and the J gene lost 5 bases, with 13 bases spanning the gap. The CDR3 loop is CATSRDWGGATGELFF. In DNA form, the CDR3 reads TGTGCCACCAGCAGAGATTGGGGGGGCGCGACCGGGGAGCTGTTTTTT.

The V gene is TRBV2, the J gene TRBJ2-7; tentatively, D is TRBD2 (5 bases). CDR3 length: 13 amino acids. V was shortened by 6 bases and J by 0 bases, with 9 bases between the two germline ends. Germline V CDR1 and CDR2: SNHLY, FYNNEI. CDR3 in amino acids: CASRPLDSYEQYF. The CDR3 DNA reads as TGTGCCAGCAGACCACTAGACTCCTACGAGCAGTACTTC.

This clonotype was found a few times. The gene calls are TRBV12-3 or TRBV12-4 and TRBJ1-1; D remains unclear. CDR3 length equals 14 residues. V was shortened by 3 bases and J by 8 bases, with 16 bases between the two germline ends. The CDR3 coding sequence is TGTGCCAGCAGTTTTTTCAAGGGCGATGCAGAAGCTTTCTTT. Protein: CASSFFKGDAEAFF.

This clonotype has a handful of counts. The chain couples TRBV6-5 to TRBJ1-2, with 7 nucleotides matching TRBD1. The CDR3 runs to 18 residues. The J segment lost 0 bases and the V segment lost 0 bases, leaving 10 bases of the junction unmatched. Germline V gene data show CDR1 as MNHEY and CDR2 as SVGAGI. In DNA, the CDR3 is TGTGCCAGCAGTTACTCTAAGACAGGGACAACCTCTAACTATGGCTACACCTTC. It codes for CASSYSKTGTTSNYGYTF.

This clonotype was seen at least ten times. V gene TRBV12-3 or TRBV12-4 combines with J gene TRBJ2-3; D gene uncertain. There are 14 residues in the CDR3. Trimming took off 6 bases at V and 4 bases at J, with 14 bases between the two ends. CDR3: CASRILSFPDTQYF. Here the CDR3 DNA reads TGTGCCAGCAGGATCCTCTCCTTCCCAGATACGCAGTATTTT.

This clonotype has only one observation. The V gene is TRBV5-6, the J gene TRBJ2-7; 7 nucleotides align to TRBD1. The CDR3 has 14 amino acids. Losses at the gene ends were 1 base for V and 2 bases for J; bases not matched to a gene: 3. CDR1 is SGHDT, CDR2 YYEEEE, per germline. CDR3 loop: CASSLSGQAYEQYF. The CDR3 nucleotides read TGTGCCAGCAGCTTGTCCGGACAGGCCTACGAGCAGTACTTC.

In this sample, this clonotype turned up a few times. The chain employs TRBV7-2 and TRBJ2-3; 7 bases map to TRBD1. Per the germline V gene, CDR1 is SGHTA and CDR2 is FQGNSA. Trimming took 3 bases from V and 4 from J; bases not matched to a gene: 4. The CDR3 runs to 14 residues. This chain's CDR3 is CASSFDRAADTQYF. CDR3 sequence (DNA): TGTGCCAGCAGCTTCGACAGGGCGGCAGATACGCAGTATTTT.

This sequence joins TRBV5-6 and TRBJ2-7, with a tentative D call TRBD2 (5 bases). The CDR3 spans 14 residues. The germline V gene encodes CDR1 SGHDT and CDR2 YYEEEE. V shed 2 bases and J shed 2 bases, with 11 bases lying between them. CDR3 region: CASSFRLAAYEQYF. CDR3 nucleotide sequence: TGTGCCAGCAGCTTCAGGCTAGCCGCCTACGAGCAGTACTTC.

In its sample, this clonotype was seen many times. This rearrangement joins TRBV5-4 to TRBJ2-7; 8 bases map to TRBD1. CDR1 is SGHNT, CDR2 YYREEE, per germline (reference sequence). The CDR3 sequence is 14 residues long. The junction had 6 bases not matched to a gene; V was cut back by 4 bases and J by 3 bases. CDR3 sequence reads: CASSPGTGGYEQYF. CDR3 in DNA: TGTGCCAGCAGCCCGGGGACAGGTGGCTACGAGCAGTACTTC.

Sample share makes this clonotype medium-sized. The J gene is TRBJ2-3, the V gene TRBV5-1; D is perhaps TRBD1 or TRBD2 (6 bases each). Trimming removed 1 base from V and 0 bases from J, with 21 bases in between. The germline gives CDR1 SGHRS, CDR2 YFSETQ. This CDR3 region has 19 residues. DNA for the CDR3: TGCGCCAGCAGCTTGCCGCGGGACAATCCCGTTATTAGCACAGATACGCAGTATTTT. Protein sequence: CASSLPRDNPVISTDTQYF.

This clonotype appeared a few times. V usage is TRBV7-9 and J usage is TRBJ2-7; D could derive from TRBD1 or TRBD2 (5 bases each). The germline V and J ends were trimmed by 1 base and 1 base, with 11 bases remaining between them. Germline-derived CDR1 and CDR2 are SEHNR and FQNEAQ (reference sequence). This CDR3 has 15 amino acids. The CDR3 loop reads CASSLGGTASYEQYF. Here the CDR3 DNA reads TGTGCCAGCAGCTTAGGGGGGACCGCGTCCTACGAGCAGTACTTC.

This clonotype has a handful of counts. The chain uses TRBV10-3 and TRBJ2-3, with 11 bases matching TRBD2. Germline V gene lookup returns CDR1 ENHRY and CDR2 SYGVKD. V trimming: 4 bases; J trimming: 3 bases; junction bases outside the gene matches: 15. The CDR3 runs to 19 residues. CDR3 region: CAISGLAGGFGLLTDTQYF. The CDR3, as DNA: TGTGCCATCAGTGGGCTAGCGGGGGGCTTCGGACTATTAACAGATACGCAGTATTTT.

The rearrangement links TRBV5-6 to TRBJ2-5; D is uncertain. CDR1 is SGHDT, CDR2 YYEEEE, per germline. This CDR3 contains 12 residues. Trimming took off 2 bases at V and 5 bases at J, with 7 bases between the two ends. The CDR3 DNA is TGTGCCAGCAGCTTTCTACCGGAGACCCAGTACTTC. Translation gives CASSFLPETQYF.